Listed below are T cell receptor beta chains from one sample, sequenced in a study of blood T cell repertoires in COVID-19. TCRdb's copy holds only in-frame clones and misses some; the assay was immunoSEQ multiplex PCR. Here the sample spans approximately 250,000 clones, roughly 83% being singletons. The sample taken for sequencing was peripheral blood. These receptors were collected from a man aged 55 to 70 who had recovered from COVID-19. CDR3s include the opening cysteine and the closing phenylalanine or tryptophan. The D gene is left open where the match is weak. Clone size, where shown, is once, few, many, or a class for clones that have expanded.

TRBV12-3/TRBV12-4	.	.	TRBJ2-3	CASSLRLDTQYF	TGTGCCAGCAGCCTTCGGTTAGATACGCAGTATTTT
TRBV6-5	TRBD1	.	TRBJ1-5	CASRVTGGGRQPQHF	TGTGCCAGCAGAGTGACAGGGGGCGGGAGACAGCCCCAGCATTTT
TRBV2	.	.	TRBJ1-6	CASRIDTGDSPLHF	TGTGCCAGCAGAATAGACACGGGGGATTCACCCCTCCACTTT
TRBV12-5	TRBD1	.	TRBJ2-5	CASGPGTGAETQYF	TGTGCTAGTGGCCCTGGGACAGGGGCGGAGACCCAGTACTTC
TRBV19	.	.	TRBJ2-2	CASSGGRGRGTGELFF	TGTGCCAGTAGTGGGGGTAGGGGGCGGGGCACCGGGGAGCTGTTTTTT
TRBV27	.	.	TRBJ2-5	CASSPAGGRVETQYF	TGTGCCAGCAGTCCGGCCGGGGGGCGCGTCGAGACCCAGTACTTC
TRBV7-2	TRBD1	.	TRBJ1-5	CASSRSRGLGQPQHF	TGTGCCAGCAGCCGCAGCAGGGGGCTTGGACAGCCCCAGCATTTT
TRBV11-3	TRBD2	.	TRBJ2-1	CASSLSGRADNEQFF	TGTGCCAGCAGCTTAAGCGGGAGGGCGGATAATGAGCAGTTCTTC
TRBV7-9	.	.	TRBJ2-3	CASSLTGDTQYF	TGTGCCAGCAGTCTTACAGGAGATACGCAGTATTTT
TRBV9	TRBD2	.	TRBJ2-7	CASSFHPTSRDEQYF	TGTGCCAGCAGCTTCCACCCGACTAGCCGGGACGAGCAGTACTTC
TRBV9	TRBD1	few	TRBJ1-1	CASSAGQTNTEAFF	TGTGCCAGCAGCGCGGGACAGACCAACACTGAAGCTTTCTTT
TRBV5-1	.	few	TRBJ2-7	CASSPEPGGSYEQYF	TGCGCCAGCAGCCCCGAGCCCGGGGGCTCCTACGAGCAGTACTTC
TRBV14	.	.	TRBJ1-2	CASSQDQRQAYGYTF	TGTGCCAGCAGCCAAGATCAGAGACAAGCCTATGGCTACACCTTC
TRBV18	.	once	TRBJ1-5	CASSPLDTNQPQHF	TGTGCCAGCTCACCGCTGGACACCAATCAGCCCCAGCATTTT
TRBV7-2	.	.	TRBJ2-3	CASSLAAGAPPDTQYF	TGTGCCAGCAGCTTAGCGGCGGGGGCCCCCCCAGATACGCAGTATTTT
TRBV6-2/TRBV6-3	.	.	TRBJ2-7	CASSYSPGLPPSF	TGTGCCAGCAGTTACTCCCCGGGACTGCCTCCGTCCTTC
TRBV24-1	TRBD1	.	TRBJ2-1	CATSDPGQGGSSYNEQFF	TGTGCCACCAGTGACCCTGGACAGGGGGGTAGCTCCTACAATGAGCAGTTCTTC
TRBV29-1	TRBD1	.	TRBJ1-1	CSVEGGRGITEAFF	TGCAGCGTTGAAGGAGGCAGGGGGATCACTGAAGCTTTCTTT
TRBV3-1/TRBV3-2	.	.	TRBJ2-3	CASSQAGTDTQYF	TGTGCCAGCAGCCAGGCAGGCACAGATACGCAGTATTTT
TRBV9	TRBD1	.	TRBJ1-1	CASSRIQGGNTEAFF	TGTGCCAGCAGCAGAATACAGGGGGGAAACACTGAAGCTTTCTTT
TRBV10-3	TRBD1	.	TRBJ2-5	CAIRGTGDWETQYF	TGTGCCATCAGGGGGACAGGGGATTGGGAGACCCAGTACTTC
TRBV14	TRBD2	.	TRBJ2-5	CASSQWRPSGKETQYF	TGTGCCAGCAGCCAATGGCGGCCTAGCGGAAAAGAGACCCAGTACTTC
TRBV12-3/TRBV12-4	.	.	TRBJ2-7	CASSFISYEQYF	TGTGCCAGCAGTTTCATCTCCTACGAGCAGTACTTC
TRBV2	TRBD1	few	TRBJ1-5	CASLGTGRDQPQHF	TGTGCCAGCTTAGGGACAGGAAGAGATCAGCCCCAGCATTTT
TRBV19	.	.	TRBJ2-3	CASSTPAGGSTDTQYF	TGTGCCAGTAGTACCCCCGCCGGCGGGAGCACAGATACGCAGTATTTT
TRBV7-2	.	.	TRBJ2-5	CASSLVREETQYF	TGTGCCAGCAGCTTAGTACGGGAAGAGACCCAGTACTTC
TRBV19	.	.	TRBJ1-5	CASSPGSVSNQPQHF	TGTGCCAGTAGTCCCGGAAGCGTGAGCAATCAGCCCCAGCATTTT
TRBV19	TRBD2	.	TRBJ2-2	CASSIVSGGPANTGELFF	TGTGCCAGTAGTATAGTATCGGGGGGGCCAGCGAACACCGGGGAGCTGTTTTTT
TRBV5-1	.	once	TRBJ2-2	CASSLVAAHGRELFF	TGCGCCAGCAGCTTGGTGGCGGCCCACGGCCGGGAGCTGTTTTTT
TRBV7-8	TRBD1	once	TRBJ2-2	CASSLNRGQGGELFF	TGTGCCAGCAGCTTAAACAGGGGGCAGGGCGGGGAGCTGTTTTTT
TRBV2	.	.	TRBJ2-2	CASSPTGLGGELFF	TGTGCCAGCAGTCCAACAGGGTTGGGCGGGGAGCTGTTTTTT
TRBV6-8	.	.	TRBJ1-1	CASARGGGPEAFF	TGTGCCAGTGCCCGCGGGGGCGGGCCTGAAGCTTTCTTT
TRBV4-2	.	.	TRBJ1-3	CASSQRGGSSGNTIYF	TGTGCCAGCAGCCAAAGGGGGGGCTCCTCTGGAAACACCATATATTTT
TRBV6-6	.	.	TRBJ1-2	CASSYSMAPYGYTF	TGTGCCAGCAGTTACTCGATGGCCCCCTATGGCTACACCTTC
TRBV12-3/TRBV12-4	.	few	TRBJ1-1	CASSVKQGAEAFF	TGTGCCAGCAGTGTAAAACAGGGCGCTGAAGCTTTCTTT
TRBV11-1	.	.	TRBJ2-3	CASSLVRDTQYF	TGTGCCAGCAGCTTAGTCCGGGATACGCAGTATTTT
TRBV5-1	TRBD1	.	TRBJ1-1	CASNRDSGGFGTEAFF	TGCGCCAGCAACCGGGACAGCGGGGGGTTTGGCACTGAAGCTTTCTTT
TRBV5-4	TRBD1	.	TRBJ1-2	CASRIGQGTSGYTF	TGTGCCAGCAGGATTGGACAGGGTACCTCGGGCTACACCTTC
TRBV7-9	TRBD1	.	TRBJ2-5	CASSSGQVGETQYF	TGTGCCAGCAGCTCGGGACAGGTGGGGGAGACCCAGTACTTC
TRBV27	TRBD1	.	TRBJ1-4	CATRGGQGSYEKLFF	TGTGCCACTCGGGGCGGACAGGGTAGTTATGAAAAACTGTTTTTT
TRBV5-6	TRBD1	.	TRBJ1-4	CASSGTGRWPDNEKLFF	TGTGCCAGCAGCGGGACAGGACGATGGCCAGATAATGAAAAACTGTTTTTT
TRBV28	.	.	TRBJ1-2	CASSMTYGYTF	TGTGCCAGCAGTATGACATATGGCTACACCTTC
TRBV10-3	TRBD2	.	TRBJ2-3	CAISEATGLAGTDTQYF	TGTGCCATCAGTGAGGCCACCGGACTAGCGGGCACAGATACGCAGTATTTT
TRBV6-5	.	.	TRBJ1-3	CASSSHRVSGNTIYF	TGTGCCAGCAGTTCCCACAGGGTCTCTGGAAACACCATATATTTT
TRBV6-2/TRBV6-3	.	.	TRBJ2-2	CASSYSGVNPNTGELFF	TGTGCCAGCAGTTACTCAGGAGTTAACCCGAACACCGGGGAGCTGTTTTTT
TRBV20-1	.	few	TRBJ2-7	CSASGDSHGNEQYF	TGCAGTGCTAGTGGAGACAGCCACGGCAACGAGCAGTACTTC
TRBV4-1	TRBD2	.	TRBJ2-1	CASSQAASGGEHEQFF	TGCGCCAGCAGCCAAGCGGCTAGCGGGGGGGAGCATGAGCAGTTCTTC
TRBV5-1	.	few	TRBJ2-7	CASSLSGRGFEYEQYF	TGCGCCAGCAGCTTGTCCGGTCGAGGGTTCGAGTACGAGCAGTACTTC
TRBV5-4	TRBD1	.	TRBJ2-1	CASSLVEGATREQFF	TGTGCCAGCAGCTTGGTAGAGGGGGCGACTCGTGAGCAGTTCTTC
TRBV5-1	TRBD2	.	TRBJ2-2	CASSGTSGSSGELFF	TGCGCCAGCAGCGGGACTAGCGGGAGCTCCGGGGAGCTGTTTTTT
TRBV6-6	TRBD1	.	TRBJ2-3	CATTTGTVPDTQYF	TGTGCCACCACGACTGGGACAGTCCCGGATACGCAGTATTTT
TRBV19	.	few	TRBJ2-2	CASRRAVNTGELFF	TGTGCCAGTAGGAGGGCAGTGAACACCGGGGAGCTGTTTTTT
TRBV5-4	.	.	TRBJ2-7	CASSLDDTPEQYF	TGTGCCAGCAGCTTGGACGACACCCCCGAGCAGTACTTC
TRBV10-3	TRBD1	many	TRBJ1-4	CAIRETGANEKLFF	TGTGCCATCAGAGAGACAGGGGCTAATGAAAAACTGTTTTTT
TRBV6-1	TRBD2	.	TRBJ2-7	CASSESAGGIHEQYF	TGTGCCAGCAGTGAATCCGCGGGAGGGATCCACGAGCAGTACTTC
TRBV2	TRBD1	.	TRBJ1-6	CASSPDRGHSSPLHF	TGTGCCAGCAGTCCAGACAGGGGGCATAGTTCACCCCTCCACTTT
TRBV6-5	.	few	TRBJ1-1	CASSTGFEAFF	TGTGCCAGCAGCACAGGGTTTGAAGCTTTCTTT
TRBV6-6	TRBD1	.	TRBJ2-7	CASSYLGTGNYEQYF	TGTGCCAGCAGTTATCTCGGGACAGGGAATTACGAGCAGTACTTC
TRBV3-1/TRBV3-2	TRBD2	.	TRBJ2-5	CASSPRTSGGTQYF	TGTGCCAGCAGCCCTCGGACTAGCGGGGGGACCCAGTACTTC
TRBV18	TRBD1	.	TRBJ2-7	CASSPLRVGQGFLEQYF	TGTGCCAGCTCACCACTACGAGTCGGACAGGGTTTTCTCGAGCAGTACTTC